This is a list of T cell receptor beta chains from one sample in a study of blood T cell repertoires in COVID-19. Only in-frame clones appear in the TCRdb table, and some are missing; sequencing was by immunoSEQ multiplex PCR. Among about 120,000 clones, 79% were seen once, and the ten largest hold 3% to 4.5%. Sequenced material: peripheral blood. Receptors were obtained from an elderly woman with acute or convalescent COVID-19. The CDR3 runs from the conserved cysteine through the conserved F or W.

TRBV5-4	TRBJ1-1	CASSRAVRDRGTEAFF
TRBV30	TRBJ2-5	CAWSVRGETQYF
TRBV28	TRBJ1-4	CASSSTGRGEKLFF
TRBV5-6	TRBJ1-2	CASSLLRQGNGYTF
TRBV28	TRBJ2-6	CASSLISARGANVLTF
TRBV2	TRBJ1-3	CASSEGTTNSGNTIYF
TRBV30	TRBJ1-4	CAWSPQGSFNEKLFF
TRBV6-2/TRBV6-3	TRBJ1-2	CASSSNHRGTLYGYTF
TRBV5-1	TRBJ2-2	CASSLGLAGGELFF
TRBV4-3	TRBJ1-1	CASSLRTGVNEAFF
TRBV28	TRBJ1-1	CASSLGQEDTEAFF
TRBV24-1	TRBJ2-3	CATSEGPLAGLGQYF
TRBV28	TRBJ2-6	CASGTGLLSGANVLTF
TRBV19	TRBJ2-5	CASSISRGETQYF
TRBV30	TRBJ2-7	CAWSDQGYYEQYF
TRBV11-3	TRBJ1-1	CASSLQGWTEAFF
TRBV29-1	TRBJ1-3	CSVVPGQGAGNTIYF
TRBV28	TRBJ1-5	CASSRTGDGPQHF
TRBV11-2	TRBJ2-3	CASSLGVSAGGPDTQYF
TRBV28	TRBJ1-2	CASSLTGAYGYTF
TRBV5-1	TRBJ2-3	CASSHLSGSKDTQYF
TRBV28	TRBJ2-7	CASSGHSQYF
TRBV2	TRBJ2-3	CASSELAGPNTQYF
TRBV28	TRBJ2-3	CASSAGGVADTQYF
TRBV10-3	TRBJ1-1	CAISEGQGDTEAFF
TRBV11-2	TRBJ2-1	CASSPRQDRSYNEQFF
TRBV19	TRBJ1-2	CASSIDGNGQLGGYTF
TRBV5-4	TRBJ1-4	CASSSLDRGDEKLFF
TRBV10-3	TRBJ2-3	CAIGVQTTDTQYF
TRBV29-1	TRBJ1-1	CSVYRDPLTEAFF
TRBV7-3	TRBJ2-5	CASRPGLAGRETQYF
TRBV7-8	TRBJ2-3	CASSFGLAGGVTDTQYF
TRBV6-2/TRBV6-3	TRBJ2-5	CASSYPAETQYF
TRBV11-2	TRBJ2-7	CASSLQVVDVYEQYF
TRBV19	TRBJ1-3	CASSLSGNTIYF
TRBV3-1/TRBV3-2	TRBJ2-2	CASSPGGVGGELFF
TRBV2	TRBJ2-7	CASRTTATYEQYF
TRBV10-2	TRBJ2-7	CASSESPWEREVVYEQYF
TRBV10-1	TRBJ1-2	CASSDNRVHYTF
TRBV3-1/TRBV3-2	TRBJ1-1	CASSYDRGYTEAFF
TRBV6-2/TRBV6-3	TRBJ2-5	CASSPETGLAGGPQETQYF
TRBV7-2	TRBJ2-5	CASSLRRGSETQYF
TRBV3-1/TRBV3-2	TRBJ1-1	CASSQASKNTEAFF
TRBV6-5	TRBJ2-2	CASSWRVNTGELFF
TRBV19	TRBJ1-2	CASSSERTIKNYGYTF
TRBV4-1	TRBJ1-1	CASSRTGTGGPEAFF
TRBV4-2	TRBJ1-5	CASSQDPQGNSNQPQHF
TRBV9	TRBJ2-3	CASNVRGTDTQYF
TRBV27	TRBJ1-2	CASSPRGGYGYTF
TRBV6-5	TRBJ2-5	CASSYSISGETQYF
TRBV4-2	TRBJ2-7	CASSQGWGDSTYEQYF
TRBV9	TRBJ2-1	CASSLGRGSYNEQFF
TRBV2	TRBJ2-7	CAGGTGGREQYF
TRBV5-4	TRBJ1-1	CASSLQGRDTEAFF
TRBV7-8	TRBJ1-3	CASSLTDLGGNTIYF
TRBV5-4	TRBJ1-2	CASSPGTVAYGYTF
TRBV27	TRBJ2-7	CASKYTGGYEQYF
TRBV19	TRBJ1-3	CASTDRPGTGDTIYF
TRBV27	TRBJ1-4	CASSVTPRQGINEKLFF